The 4 T cell receptor beta chains reported below all come from one sample, sequenced in a study of blood T cell repertoires in COVID-19. Clones were sequenced by immunoSEQ multiplex PCR, and TCRdb holds only the in-frame ones, with some missing. This table holds about 87,000 clones, 90% found once. Sequencing was carried out using peripheral blood. These receptors were collected from a man aged 18-30 years with COVID-19, enrolled during active disease.

The chain couples TRBV29-1 to TRBJ2-7; possibly TRBD1 for D (6 bases). Trimming left V 2 bases short and J 3 bases short, with 11 bases between. The CDR3 is made up of 13 amino acids. CDR1 SQVTM and CDR2 ANQGSEA come from the germline V gene. CDR3 nucleotide sequence: TGCAGCGTTGAAAAGGGGGTCGGCTACGAGCAGTACTTC. Translated, it gives CSVEKGVGYEQYF.

CDR3 protein: CASSKWRDRYRVDEQFF. Here the CDR3 DNA reads TGTGCCAGCAGCAAATGGCGTGACAGGTATAGGGTCGATGAGCAGTTCTTC. The V gene is TRBV5-6, the J gene TRBJ2-1, with TRBD1 as a possible D gene (6 bases). Trimming pared 4 bases from V and 8 bases from J, leaving 25 bases between. Germline assignment: CDR1 SGHDT and CDR2 YYEEEE. The CDR3 consists of 17 residues.

The chain combines TRBV28 with TRBJ1-2; TRBD1 is a possible D gene (5 bases). Deletions cut 3 bases from V and 2 bases from J, with 7 bases between. From germline, CDR1 is MDHEN and CDR2 SYDVKM. The CDR3 spans 13 residues. Written as DNA, the CDR3 is TGTGCCAGCAGTTTGACAGAAAACTATGGCTACACCTTC. Protein product: CASSLTENYGYTF.

V usage is TRBV28 and J usage is TRBJ2-7, with 8 bases fitting TRBD2. V was clipped by 2 bases and J by 2 bases; unmatched bases: 20. CDR1 is MDHEN and CDR2 is SYDVKM in the germline V gene. The length of the CDR3 is 20 residues. CDR3 DNA sequence: TGTGCCAGCAGTTTAACTATAAGCGGGGGACACTTTAAGTTGCCCTACGAGCAGTACTTC. This codes for CASSLTISGGHFKLPYEQYF.